The clone carrying this TCR beta chain has a handful of counts. As originally analysed: Cell counts per sample came from amplifying reference gene primers. The data were produced by immunoSEQ multiplex PCR, yet TCRdb's version contains in-frame clones alone and is incomplete. V, J and clone size are those of that table, while D and trimming were read from the DNA. The sample lists about 400,000 clones, roughly 85% seen once, with more than 1.4% in the top ten. Germline V gene sequence: CDR1 KGHSH, CDR2 LQKENI. V shed 4 bases and J shed 1 base, with 13 bases lying between them. The CDR3 consists of 15 residues. The entry originates in a study of blood T cell repertoires in COVID-19. Looking at the study overall: PBMCs, B-cell-depleted T cells, or T cells were the source of the cDNA or gDNA that made up the material.

The sequence derives from a woman in her thirties with active or convalescent COVID-19. The genes are TRBV18 and TRBJ1-1; D uncertain. Sequencing was done on a sample of peripheral blood. The CDR3 coding sequence is TGTGCCAGCTCACTTATGGAGGGAGCGAACACTGAAGCTTTCTTT. It is translated as CASSLMEGANTEAFF. Based on the CDR3 plus reference TRBV18 and TRBJ1-1, the full variable domain is NAGVMQNPRHLVRRRGQEARLRCSPMKGHSHVYWYRQLPEEGLKFMVYLQKENIIDESGMPKERFSAEFPKEGPSILRIQQVVRGDSAAYFCASSLMEGANTEAFFGQGTRLTVV.